The rows below give T cell receptor beta chains drawn from one sample of a study of identical twins. TCRdb reprocessed the 5' RACE reads with MiXCR, giving one entry per CDR3 protein. The sample has about 340,000 distinct CDR3 sequences, about 12% seen once; the top ten hold more than 6%. This same sample was also part of a study on yellow fever vaccine responses in identical twins.

Sequenced input: CD8+ T cells sorted from blood. These receptors all stem from a woman under 30 in good health. Each CDR3 is given with its conserved first and last residue. A D gene is named only where the DNA matches it firmly. The listing skips clone size in some rows; elsewhere it reads once, few, many or a size class.

>TRBD2|few|19|TRBJ2-1|TRBV25-1
CASSALGLAGGPSYNEQFF
TGTGCCAGCAGTGCCCTAGGACTAGCGGGGGGCCCCTCCTACAATGAGCAGTTCTTC
>-|few|13|TRBJ1-2|TRBV9
CASSAGDGYGYTF
TGTGCCAGCAGCGCGGGGGACGGCTATGGCTACACCTTC
>TRBD1|-|14|TRBJ1-2|TRBV7-9
CASSSGQGPYGYTF
TGTGCCAGCAGCTCCGGACAGGGGCCCTATGGCTACACCTTC
>TRBD2|-|15|TRBJ2-3|TRBV5-1
CASSRAPLAGDTQYF
TGCGCCAGCAGCCGGGCCCCGCTAGCGGGAGATACGCAGTATTTT
>-|-|16|TRBJ2-7|TRBV6-2/TRBV6-3
CASSDIGTLSSYEQYF
TGTGCCAGCAGTGACATCGGGACCTTAAGCTCCTACGAGCAGTACTTC
>TRBD1|many|14|TRBJ1-6|TRBV29-1
CSVRTGGDSSPLHF
TGCAGCGTAAGGACAGGAGGGGATTCTTCACCCCTCCACTTT
>-|-|13|TRBJ2-2|TRBV20-1
CSAGTGYTGELFF
TGCAGTGCTGGAACAGGGTACACCGGGGAGCTGTTTTTT
>-|few|13|TRBJ2-2|TRBV15
CATSRDLGGELFF
TGTGCCACCAGCAGAGATCTGGGCGGGGAGCTGTTTTTT
>-|few|13|TRBJ1-2|TRBV12-5
CASGLMNSYGYTF
TGTGCTAGTGGTTTGATGAATTCCTATGGCTACACCTTC
>TRBD2|few|13|TRBJ2-1|TRBV28
CASSRGLAGGEFF
TGTGCCAGCAGTAGGGGACTAGCGGGAGGGGAGTTCTTC
>TRBD2|many|16|TRBJ2-7|TRBV20-1
CSARDGLAGETYEQYF
TGCAGTGCTAGGGACGGATTAGCGGGAGAGACCTACGAGCAGTACTTC
>-|-|16|TRBJ2-5|TRBV4-2
CASSHQIGQFQETQYF
TGTGCCAGCAGCCACCAAATAGGACAGTTCCAAGAGACCCAGTACTTC
>TRBD2|few|17|TRBJ2-7|TRBV28
CASRPHQARGDLYEQYF
TGTGCCAGCAGACCCCACCAGGCTCGGGGGGATCTCTACGAGCAGTACTTC
>-|-|13|TRBJ2-1|TRBV12-3/TRBV12-4
CASTAGDVNEQFF
TGTGCCAGCACCGCAGGGGATGTGAATGAGCAGTTCTTC